This TCR beta chain was profiled in a study of blood T cell repertoires in COVID-19. Study-level background: Spain, Italy and the United States supplied samples that represented acute and convalescent COVID-19. The cDNA or gDNA used as material had been derived from T cells, B-cell-depleted T cells, or PBMCs.

Per germline, CDR1 SGHDT and CDR2 YYEEEE. V shed 4 bases and J 8 bases; nucleotides not matched to a gene: 6. CDR3 length: 13 residues. Per the authors' pipeline: Amplification with reference gene primers provided the estimates of nucleated cell counts. Using immunoSEQ multiplex PCR, the repertoire was profiled, and TCRdb retains in-frame clones only, with some absent. D and trimming come from the DNA, and the V and J calls and clone size come from that table. The data show approximately 130,000 clones, with almost 85% seen just once and about 13% held by the top ten. The sequencing input was peripheral blood. This rearrangement joins TRBV5-6 to TRBJ1-2, with 9 bases that match TRBD1. This receptor was obtained from a human donor in a cohort sampled during active COVID-19. CDR3 DNA: TGTGCCAGCAGCCCGGGACAGGGCCTCGGCTACACCTTC. The encoded protein is CASSPGQGLGYTF.